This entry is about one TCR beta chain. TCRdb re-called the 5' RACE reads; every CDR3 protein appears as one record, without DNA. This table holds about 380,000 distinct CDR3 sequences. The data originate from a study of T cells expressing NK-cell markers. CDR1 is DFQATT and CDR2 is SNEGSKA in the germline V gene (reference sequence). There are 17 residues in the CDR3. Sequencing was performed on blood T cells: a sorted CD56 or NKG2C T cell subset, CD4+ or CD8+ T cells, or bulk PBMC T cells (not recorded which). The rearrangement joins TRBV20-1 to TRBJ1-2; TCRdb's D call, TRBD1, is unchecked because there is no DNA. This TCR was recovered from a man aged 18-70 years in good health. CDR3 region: CSAGRGGRGRANYGYTF.